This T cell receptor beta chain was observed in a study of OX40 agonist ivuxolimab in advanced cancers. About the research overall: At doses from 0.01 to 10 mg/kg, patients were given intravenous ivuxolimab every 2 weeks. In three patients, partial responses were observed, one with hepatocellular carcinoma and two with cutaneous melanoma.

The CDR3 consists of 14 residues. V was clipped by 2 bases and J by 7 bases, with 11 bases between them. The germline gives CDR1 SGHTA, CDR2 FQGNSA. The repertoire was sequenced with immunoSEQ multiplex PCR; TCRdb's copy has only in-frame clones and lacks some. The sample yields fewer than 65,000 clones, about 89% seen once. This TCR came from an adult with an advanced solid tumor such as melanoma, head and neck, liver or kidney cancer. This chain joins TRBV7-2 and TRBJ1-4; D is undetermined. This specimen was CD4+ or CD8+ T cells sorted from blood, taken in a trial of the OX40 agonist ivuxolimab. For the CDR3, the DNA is TGTGCCAGCAGCTTAAATCTCGACGCTGAAAAACTGTTTTTT. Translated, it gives CASSLNLDAEKLFF.